This TCR beta chain emerged from a study of early T cells in non-severe SARS-CoV-2 infection. Turning to the study itself: Sequencing of unsorted whole blood was done on bulk RNA, leaving chains unpaired.

Individual cDNA molecules received unique molecular identifiers. TCRdb reanalysed the 5' RACE reads using MiXCR and keeps one entry per CDR3 protein. The sample contains about 34,000 distinct CDR3 sequences, 5.5% to 7.5% of which appear only once. This clonotype showed up many times. Antigen specificity is unknown. The CDR3 covers 15 residues. V was cut by 3 bases and J by 0 bases, with 12 bases left in between. CDR1 and CDR2 from the germline V gene are LNHDA and SQIVND (reference sequence). Study-wide points: Private and CD4 specificities were missed by VDJdb matching, skewed to anti-spike CD8.

The chain recombines TRBV19 with TRBJ2-7; D possibly corresponds to TRBD2 (7 bases). The specimen was whole blood. This clonotype was sampled from an adult who was a healthcare worker with PCR-confirmed SARS-CoV-2 infection or an uninfected control (not recorded which). The CDR3 loop reads CASSMSGGLSYEQYF. The CDR3 DNA sequence: TGTGCCAGTAGTATGTCCGGGGGGCTCTCCTACGAGCAGTACTTC. Drawing the rest from reference TRBV19 and TRBJ2-7, the complete variable domain is DGGITQSPKYLFRKEGQNVTLSCEQNLNHDAMYWYRQDPGQGLRLIYYSQIVNDFQKGDIAEGYSVSREKKESFPLTVTSAQKNPTAFYLCASSMSGGLSYEQYFGPGTRLTVT.